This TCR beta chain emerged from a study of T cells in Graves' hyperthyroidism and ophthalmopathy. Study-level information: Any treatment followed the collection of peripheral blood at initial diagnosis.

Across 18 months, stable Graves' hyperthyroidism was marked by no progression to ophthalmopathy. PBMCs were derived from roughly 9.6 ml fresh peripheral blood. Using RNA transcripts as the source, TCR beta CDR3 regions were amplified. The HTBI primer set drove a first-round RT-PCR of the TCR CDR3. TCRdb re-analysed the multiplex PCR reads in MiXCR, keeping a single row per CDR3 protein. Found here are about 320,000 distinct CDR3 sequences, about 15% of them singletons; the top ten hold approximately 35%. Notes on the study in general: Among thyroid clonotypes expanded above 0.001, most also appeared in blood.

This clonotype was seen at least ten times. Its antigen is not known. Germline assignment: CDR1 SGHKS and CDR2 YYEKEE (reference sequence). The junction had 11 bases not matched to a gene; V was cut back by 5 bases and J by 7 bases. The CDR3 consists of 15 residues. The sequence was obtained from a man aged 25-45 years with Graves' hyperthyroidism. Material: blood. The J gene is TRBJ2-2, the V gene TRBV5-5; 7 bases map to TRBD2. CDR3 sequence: CASREGRAEIGELFF. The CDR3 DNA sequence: TGTGCCAGCAGGGAAGGGAGGGCCGAAATCGGGGAGCTGTTTTTT.